These 28 T cell receptor beta chains share one sample of origin, sequenced in a study of T cells in Graves' hyperthyroidism and ophthalmopathy. TCR beta CDR3 regions were amplified from RNA transcripts. The primer set for the first-round RT-PCR of the TCR CDR3 was HTBI. Via MiXCR, TCRdb re-called the multiplex PCR reads, giving one row per CDR3 protein. Of fewer than 300,000 distinct CDR3 sequences in the sample, less than 30% were seen once. The specimen sequenced was blood. These receptors all stem from a man aged 35-49 years with Graves' hyperthyroidism that later progressed to Graves' ophthalmopathy.

This clonotype has a count of ten or more. The J gene is TRBJ2-5, the V gene TRBV24-1; TRBD2 agrees at 8 bases. Germline CDR1 and CDR2: KGHDR and SFDVKD. The J segment lost 1 base and the V segment lost 3 bases, leaving 3 bases of the junction unmatched. The CDR3 consists of 15 residues. CDR3 sequence: CATSDPGRAQETQYF. CDR3 sequence (DNA): TGTGCCACCAGTGATCCCGGGAGGGCCCAAGAGACCCAGTACTTC.

This clonotype was seen repeatedly, ten times or more. This chain links TRBV12-3 or TRBV12-4 with TRBJ2-7; D may be TRBD2 (7 bases). The CDR3 runs 14 residues. Between the trimmed V and J ends, which lost 5 bases and 5 bases, there was a span of 16 bases. For the CDR3, the DNA is TGTGCCAGCAGTCGGACAGCGGGGATCCACGAGCAGTACTTC. It translates to CASSRTAGIHEQYF.

This clonotype was counted many times. The chain employs TRBV11-3 and TRBJ2-5; 9 positions match TRBD1. V lost 5 bases, J lost 4 bases, and 5 bases stayed unmatched. From germline, CDR1 is SGHNT and CDR2 YENEEA. This CDR3 contains 14 residues. CDR3 residues: CASSHTGGAETQYF. The CDR3 bases are TGTGCCAGCAGCCACACAGGGGGCGCAGAGACCCAGTACTTC.

This clonotype was seen at least ten times. This rearrangement joins TRBV27 to TRBJ2-5; TRBD2 is a possible D gene (5 bases). The length of the CDR3 is 15 residues. Per germline, CDR1 MNHEY and CDR2 SMNVEV (reference sequence). V was cut by 3 bases and J by 3 bases, with 14 bases left in between. CDR3 DNA sequence: TGTGCCAGCAGTTTGCTCGGGGAAGGGAAAGAGACCCAGTACTTC. Encoded protein: CASSLLGEGKETQYF.

The chain recombines TRBV7-9 with TRBJ2-5; TRBD1 agrees at 9 bases. The junction had 10 bases not matched to a gene; V was cut back by 4 bases and J by 7 bases. This CDR3 is 15 amino acids long. Germline values: CDR1 SEHNR, CDR2 FQNEAQ (reference sequence). Here the CDR3 DNA reads TGTGCCAGCAGCTCCCCGAGGGGACAGGGAGGGACCCAGTACTTC. This encodes CASSSPRGQGGTQYF. The variable domain in full, completed from reference TRBV7-9 and TRBJ2-5, reads DTGVSQNPRHKITKRGQNVTFRCDPISEHNRLYWYRQTLGQGPEFLTYFQNEAQLEKSRLLSDRFSAERPKGSFSTLEIQRTEQGDSAMYLCASSSPRGQGGTQYFGPGTRLLVL.

This clonotype occurred many times. This sequence joins TRBV19 and TRBJ2-2; D ambiguous. Trimming shortened V by 5 bases and J by 0 bases, and 19 bases separated the two germline ends. This CDR3 has 18 amino acids. CDR1 is LNHDA, CDR2 SQIVND, per germline (reference sequence). The CDR3 DNA follows: TGTGCCAGTAGTCCACCCCACCCGGGCCGTACGAACACCGGGGAGCTGTTTTTT. Its protein product is CASSPPHPGRTNTGELFF.

This clonotype was observed many times. The chain is built from TRBV2 and TRBJ1-1; D gene uncertain. Germline values: CDR1 SNHLY, CDR2 FYNNEI. Trimming pared 0 bases from V and 2 bases from J, leaving 7 bases between. This CDR3 is built from 14 residues. The CDR3 region has the DNA TGTGCCAGCAGTGAAGCTGGGTTAAACACTGAAGCTTTCTTT. It specifies CASSEAGLNTEAFF.

This clonotype was found many times. This may be a read error: a much more frequent sequence differs by one nucleotide. V and J are TRBV6-4 and TRBJ1-2; 10 bases are shared with TRBD1. Germline CDR1 MRHNA, CDR2 SNTAGT. The CDR3 length is 17 residues. The CDR3 spells CASSRRQGARNNYGCTF. The CDR3 DNA sequence: TGTGCCAGCAGTCGCAGACAGGGGGCTCGCAATAACTATGGCTGCACCTTC.

This clonotype was detected many times. This chain links TRBV19 with TRBJ1-1; 9 positions agree with TRBD1. CDR1 and CDR2 (germline): LNHDA, SQIVND (reference sequence). There are 14 residues in the CDR3. Germline trimming cut 7 bases from V and 1 base from J; bases unmatched to any gene: 4. The CDR3 loop is CASNPGQGNTEAFF. Here the CDR3 DNA reads TGTGCCAGTAACCCGGGACAGGGGAACACTGAAGCTTTCTTT.

This clonotype has ten or more counts. The CDR3 nucleotides read TGTGCCAGCAGTGTTGGGGGCAGCTACTCTGGAAACACCATATATTTT. Amino acid sequence: CASSVGGSYSGNTIYF. The chain employs TRBV2 and TRBJ1-3; tentatively, D is TRBD1 (6 bases). The germline CDR1 and CDR2 sequences are SNHLY and FYNNEI. The length of the CDR3 is 16 residues. V lost 4 bases and J 0 bases, leaving 13 bases between the germline ends.

V gene TRBV6-1 combines with J gene TRBJ2-5, with D perhaps matching TRBD2 (5 bases). Trimming removed 6 bases from V and 4 bases from J, with 15 bases in between. The CDR3 spans 14 residues. Germline V gives CDR1 MNHNS, CDR2 SASEGT. The CDR3 loop is CASSPGGSVETQYF. Here the CDR3 DNA reads TGTGCCAGCAGCCCCGGCGGTAGCGTAGAGACCCAGTACTTC.

This chain links TRBV12-3 or TRBV12-4 with TRBJ2-7; D perhaps matches TRBD2 (6 bases). The V end was cut by 3 bases, the J end by 4 bases, with 19 bases between. This CDR3 is 16 amino acids long. CDR3 protein: CASSFRRPAGRYEQYF. DNA of the CDR3: TGTGCCAGCAGTTTTCGACGCCCCGCCGGGAGATACGAGCAGTACTTC.

This clonotype was seen many times. The genes are TRBV30 and TRBJ1-1, with a possible D match to TRBD1 (5 bases). Germline CDR1 reads GTSNPN; CDR2 reads SVGIG (reference sequence). V was trimmed by 4 bases and J by 1 base, leaving 16 bases between them. The length of the CDR3 is 15 residues. This CDR3 is CAWKAGPAPNTEAFF. Here the CDR3 DNA reads TGTGCCTGGAAGGCAGGGCCTGCTCCGAACACTGAAGCTTTCTTT.

This clonotype has just a few counts. V is TRBV20-1 and J is TRBJ2-7; the match to TRBD1 covers 9 bases. The CDR3 extends over 12 amino acids. Per germline, CDR1 DFQATT and CDR2 SNEGSKA (reference sequence). The junction had 5 bases not matched to a gene; V was cut back by 5 bases and J by 6 bases. The CDR3 loop is CSAYRQGGEQYF. The CDR3, as DNA: TGCAGTGCTTATCGACAGGGGGGCGAGCAGTACTTC.

This clonotype was detected many times. This sequence joins TRBV6-1 and TRBJ1-2; tentatively, D is TRBD1 (6 bases). CDR3 size: 14 residues. Germline V gives CDR1 MNHNS, CDR2 SASEGT. V lost 2 bases and J 1 base, leaving 8 bases between the germline ends. The CDR3 bases are TGTGCCAGCAGTGAAACAGGGTTTAACTATGGCTACACCTTC. Translating gives CASSETGFNYGYTF.

The chain employs TRBV6-2 or TRBV6-3 and TRBJ2-2; 7 bases fit TRBD2. Germline CDR1 and CDR2: MNHEY and SVGEGT. The length of the CDR3 is 16 residues. The junction had 13 bases not matched to a gene; V was cut back by 8 bases and J by 4 bases. Here the CDR3 reads CASGSRLAFPTGELFF. DNA for the CDR3: TGTGCCAGCGGTTCCAGACTAGCCTTTCCCACCGGGGAGCTGTTTTTT.

This clonotype was observed a handful of times. The chain links TRBV19 to TRBJ2-2; D unclear. Per germline, CDR1 LNHDA and CDR2 SQIVND (reference sequence). CDR3 length: 12 amino acids. Between the trimmed V and J ends, which lost 7 bases and 1 base, there was a span of 4 bases. CDR3 bases: TGTGCCAGTACGGAGAACACCGGGGAGCTGTTTTTT. Protein: CASTENTGELFF.

This clonotype was seen ten or more times. The rearrangement links TRBV24-1 to TRBJ2-2; D not resolved. CDR1 and CDR2 (germline): KGHDR, SFDVKD. The CDR3 has 14 amino acids. Trimming cost V 11 bases and J 5 bases, with 17 bases left between them. The CDR3 is CAITSIPRTGELFF. In DNA form, the CDR3 reads TGTGCCATCACGTCGATCCCTAGGACCGGGGAGCTGTTTTTT.

This clonotype has ten or more counts. The chain recombines TRBV5-1 with TRBJ2-4, with 8 bases lining up with TRBD1. The CDR3 extends over 16 amino acids. Germline V gene lookup returns CDR1 SGHRS and CDR2 YFSETQ. V shed 4 bases and J 6 bases; nucleotides not matched to a gene: 12. The CDR3 loop reads CASSGTTGAPGNIQYF. In nucleotides, the CDR3 is TGCGCCAGCAGCGGGACGACAGGGGCTCCGGGAAACATTCAGTACTTC.

This clonotype was counted at least ten times. This chain joins TRBV5-1 and TRBJ2-5, with TRBD1 as a possible D gene (5 bases). There are 14 residues in the CDR3. Germline V gene data show CDR1 as SGHRS and CDR2 as YFSETQ. The V end lost 4 bases, the J end lost 7 bases, and 17 bases lay between the germline ends. The CDR3 spells CASSPGMSQVTQYF. The CDR3 coding sequence is TGCGCCAGCAGCCCAGGGATGAGCCAGGTGACCCAGTACTTC.

This clonotype appeared many times. DNA of the CDR3: TGTGCCAGCAGCTTGCTATCTCAGCCCCAGCATTTT. This sequence encodes CASSLLSQPQHF. The J gene is TRBJ1-5, the V gene TRBV5-8; D remains unclear. With 1 base removed from V and 6 bases from J, the gap between germline ends came to 5 bases. Germline V CDR1 and CDR2: SGHTS, YDEGEE. The CDR3 extends over 12 amino acids.

This clonotype appeared many times. The V gene is TRBV19, the J gene TRBJ1-1, with 7 positions matching TRBD1. V shed 2 bases and J 8 bases; nucleotides not matched to a gene: 8. From germline, CDR1 is LNHDA and CDR2 SQIVND (reference sequence). The CDR3 is 14 amino acids. DNA of the CDR3: TGTGCCAGTAGTATACAGCGACAGGGAAACGAAGCTTTCTTT. Translated, it gives CASSIQRQGNEAFF.

The V and J genes are TRBV6-5 and TRBJ2-2; 7 bases are a match to TRBD2. This CDR3 comprises 15 residues. The V segment lost 3 bases and the J segment 6 bases; nucleotides outside the gene matches: 7. From germline, CDR1 is MNHEY and CDR2 SVGAGI. The CDR3, as DNA: TGTGCCAGCAGTTATCGCGGGAGTGTTTCCGGGGAGCTGTTTTTT. Translating it yields CASSYRGSVSGELFF.

The rearrangement links TRBV7-2 to TRBJ2-7, with 7 bases identical to TRBD2. This CDR3 contains 13 residues. Trimming cost V 5 bases and J 7 bases; bases outside gene matches: 8. Germline assignment: CDR1 SGHTA and CDR2 FQGNSA. CDR3 region: CASSTREAGEQYF. The CDR3 DNA is TGTGCCAGCAGCACACGGGAGGCGGGAGAGCAGTACTTC.

This clonotype was counted many times. This chain joins TRBV20-1 and TRBJ2-7; 9 bases fit TRBD1. The CDR3 totals 14 residues. V lost 6 bases and J lost 0; bases outside the gene matches: 6. Germline V CDR1 and CDR2: DFQATT, SNEGSKA (reference sequence). The CDR3 bases are TGCAGTGCCACCGGGACAGGGAACTCCTACGAGCAGTACTTC. Amino acid sequence: CSATGTGNSYEQYF.

This clonotype has a count of ten or more. V usage is TRBV19 and J usage is TRBJ1-1; D is perhaps TRBD1 (5 bases). Deletions cut 7 bases from V and 2 bases from J, with 17 bases between. Germline lookup yields CDR1 LNHDA and CDR2 SQIVND (reference sequence). The CDR3 contains 15 residues. CDR3 nucleotides: TGTGCCAGTACGAAGGGGCCCAACCAAAACACTGAAGCTTTCTTT. It specifies CASTKGPNQNTEAFF.

This clonotype turned up a few times. The chain couples TRBV6-5 to TRBJ2-2; D gene ambiguous. Germline V gene lookup returns CDR1 MNHEY and CDR2 SVGAGI. The CDR3 totals 14 residues. Trimming took 3 bases from V and 2 from J, leaving 7 bases between them. The CDR3 loop is CASSYLSNTGELFF. CDR3 in DNA: TGTGCCAGCAGTTATCTGAGTAACACCGGGGAGCTGTTTTTT.

This clonotype was observed at least ten times. This chain joins TRBV27 and TRBJ2-5, with 10 bases identical to TRBD2. Germline V gene lookup returns CDR1 MNHEY and CDR2 SMNVEV (reference sequence). Germline trimming cut 3 bases from V and 5 bases from J; bases unmatched to any gene: 6. The CDR3 runs 15 residues. This chain's CDR3 is CASSLFSGRRETQYF. The DNA of the CDR3 is TGTGCCAGCAGTTTGTTTAGCGGGAGGAGGGAGACCCAGTACTTC.